This T cell receptor beta chain was sequenced in a study of T cells in Graves' hyperthyroidism and ophthalmopathy. Germline CDR1 reads PRHDT; CDR2 reads FYEKMQ (reference sequence). This CDR3 spans 16 amino acids. Trimming cost V 3 bases and J 6 bases, with 18 bases left between them. Researchers took RNA transcripts and amplified the TCR beta CDR3 regions from them. HTBI primers were employed in a first-round RT-PCR of the TCR CDR3. TCRdb re-called the multiplex PCR reads through MiXCR, storing one row per CDR3 protein. The data contain around 760,000 distinct CDR3 sequences, approximately 40% of them singletons.

The TCR comes from a woman aged 40 to 50 with Graves' hyperthyroidism. The rearrangement links TRBV13 to TRBJ1-3; D possibly corresponds to TRBD1 (6 bases). The sample consisted of blood. CDR3 in DNA: TGTGCCAGCAGCTTCACCTCCTCCGGGGGCCCAAACACCATATATTTT. It encodes CASSFTSSGGPNTIYF.